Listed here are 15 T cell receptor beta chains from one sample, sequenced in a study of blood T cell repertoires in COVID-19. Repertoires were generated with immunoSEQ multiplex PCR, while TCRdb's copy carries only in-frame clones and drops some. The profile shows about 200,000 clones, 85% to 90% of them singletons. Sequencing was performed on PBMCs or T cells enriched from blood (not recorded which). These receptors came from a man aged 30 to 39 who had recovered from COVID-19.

CDR3 in amino acids: CASSPGTAQHEQFF. CDR3 DNA: TGCGCCAGCAGCCCGGGGACAGCCCAGCATGAGCAGTTCTTC. This chain joins TRBV5-1 and TRBJ2-1, with 7 positions matching TRBD1. Germline assignment: CDR1 SGHRS and CDR2 YFSETQ. The CDR3 length is 14 residues. The V segment lost 4 bases and the J segment 8 bases; nucleotides outside the gene matches: 9.

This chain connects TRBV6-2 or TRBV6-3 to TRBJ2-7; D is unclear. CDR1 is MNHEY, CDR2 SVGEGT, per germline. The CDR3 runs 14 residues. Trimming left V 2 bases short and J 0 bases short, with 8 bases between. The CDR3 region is CASSYAAFSYEQYF. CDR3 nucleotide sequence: TGTGCCAGCAGTTACGCAGCGTTCTCCTACGAGCAGTACTTC.

The CDR3 is CASSSRGREETQYF. CDR3 DNA sequence: TGTGCCAGCAGCTCAAGGGGGCGCGAAGAGACCCAGTACTTC. The chain has TRBV7-9 and TRBJ2-5, with TRBD1 matching over 7 bases. This CDR3 contains 14 residues. The V gene's germline CDR1 is SEHNR and CDR2 FQNEAQ (reference sequence). The J segment lost 3 bases and the V segment lost 4 bases, leaving 5 bases of the junction unmatched.

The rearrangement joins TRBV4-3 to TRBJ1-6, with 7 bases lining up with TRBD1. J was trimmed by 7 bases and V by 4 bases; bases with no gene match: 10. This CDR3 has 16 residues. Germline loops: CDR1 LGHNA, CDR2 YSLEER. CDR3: CASSRSHDRENSPLHF. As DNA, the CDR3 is TGCGCCAGCAGCCGATCCCACGACAGGGAAAATTCACCCCTCCACTTT.

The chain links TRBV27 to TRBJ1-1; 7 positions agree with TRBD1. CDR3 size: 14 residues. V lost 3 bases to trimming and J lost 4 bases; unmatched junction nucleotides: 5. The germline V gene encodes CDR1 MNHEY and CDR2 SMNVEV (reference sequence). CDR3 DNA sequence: TGTGCCAGCAGTTTTCAGGGGGGCCGCACTGAAGCTTTCTTT. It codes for CASSFQGGRTEAFF.

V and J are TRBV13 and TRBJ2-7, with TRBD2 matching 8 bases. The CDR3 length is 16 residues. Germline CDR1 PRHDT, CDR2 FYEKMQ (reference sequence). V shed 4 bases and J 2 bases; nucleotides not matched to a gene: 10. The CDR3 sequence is CASSYRGGLVTYEQYF. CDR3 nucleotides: TGTGCCAGCAGCTATAGGGGGGGACTAGTAACCTACGAGCAGTACTTC.

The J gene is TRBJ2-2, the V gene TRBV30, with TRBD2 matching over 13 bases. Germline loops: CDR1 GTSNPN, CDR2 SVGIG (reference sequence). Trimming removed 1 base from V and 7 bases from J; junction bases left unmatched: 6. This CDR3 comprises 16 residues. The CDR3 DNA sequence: TGTGCCTGGAGTGCAGGACTAGCGGGAGAGGACGGGGAGCTGTTTTTT. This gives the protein CAWSAGLAGEDGELFF.

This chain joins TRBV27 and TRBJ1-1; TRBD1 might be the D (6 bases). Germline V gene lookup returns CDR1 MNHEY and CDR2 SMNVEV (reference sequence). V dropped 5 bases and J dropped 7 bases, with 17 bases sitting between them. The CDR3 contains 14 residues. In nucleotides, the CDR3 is TGTGCCAGCAGTACAACAGGGCCAGTGGGTGAAGCTTTCTTT. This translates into CASSTTGPVGEAFF.

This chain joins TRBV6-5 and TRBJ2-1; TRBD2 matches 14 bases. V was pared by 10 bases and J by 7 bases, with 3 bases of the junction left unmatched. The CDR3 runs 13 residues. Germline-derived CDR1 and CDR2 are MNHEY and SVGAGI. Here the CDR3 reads CATGLAGANEQFF. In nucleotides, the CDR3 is TGTGCCACGGGACTAGCGGGGGCTAATGAGCAGTTCTTC.

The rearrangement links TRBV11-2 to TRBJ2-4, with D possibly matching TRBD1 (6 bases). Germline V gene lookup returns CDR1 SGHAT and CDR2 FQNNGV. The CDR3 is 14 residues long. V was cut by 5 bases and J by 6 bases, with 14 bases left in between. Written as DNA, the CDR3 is TGTGCCAGCAGCCTACGTCCAGGGGCAAACATTCAGTACTTC. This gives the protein CASSLRPGANIQYF.

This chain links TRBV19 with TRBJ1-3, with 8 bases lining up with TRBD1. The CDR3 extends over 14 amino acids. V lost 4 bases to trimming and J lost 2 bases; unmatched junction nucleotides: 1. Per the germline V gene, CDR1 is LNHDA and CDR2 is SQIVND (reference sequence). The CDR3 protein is CASSKDRAGNTIYF. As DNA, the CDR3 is TGTGCCAGTAGTAAGGACAGGGCTGGAAACACCATATATTTT.

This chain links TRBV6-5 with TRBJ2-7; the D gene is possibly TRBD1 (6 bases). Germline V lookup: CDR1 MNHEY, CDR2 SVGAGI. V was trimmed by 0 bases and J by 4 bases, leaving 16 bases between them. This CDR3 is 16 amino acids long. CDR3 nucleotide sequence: TGTGCCAGCAGTTACTCGTTCAGGGGACCATCTTACGAGCAGTACTTC. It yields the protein CASSYSFRGPSYEQYF.

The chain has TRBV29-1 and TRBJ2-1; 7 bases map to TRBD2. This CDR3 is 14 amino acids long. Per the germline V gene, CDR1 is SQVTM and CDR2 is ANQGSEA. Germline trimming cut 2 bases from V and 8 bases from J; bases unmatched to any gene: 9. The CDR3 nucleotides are TGCAGCGTTGAATCCGGCGGACTAGAGGATGAGCAGTTCTTC. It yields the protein CSVESGGLEDEQFF.

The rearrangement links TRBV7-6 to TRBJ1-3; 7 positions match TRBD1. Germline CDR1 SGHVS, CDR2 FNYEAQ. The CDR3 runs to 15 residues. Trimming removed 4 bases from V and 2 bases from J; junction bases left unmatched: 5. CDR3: CASSSGGTAGNTIYF. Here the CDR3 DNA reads TGTGCCAGCAGCTCCGGAGGGACAGCTGGAAACACCATATATTTT. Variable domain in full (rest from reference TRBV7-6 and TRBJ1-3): GAGVSQSPRYKVTKRGQDVALRCDPISGHVSLYWYRQALGQGPEFLTYFNYEAQQDKSGLPNDRFSAERPEGSISTLTIQRTEQRDSAMYRCASSSGGTAGNTIYFGEGSWLTVV.

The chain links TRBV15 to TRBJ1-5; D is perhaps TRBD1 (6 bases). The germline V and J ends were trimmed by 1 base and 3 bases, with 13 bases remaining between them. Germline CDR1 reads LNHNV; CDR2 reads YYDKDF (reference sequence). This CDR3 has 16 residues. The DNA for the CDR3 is TGTGCCACCAGCAGAGTAGAAGGGGGAGTCAATCAGCCCCAGCATTTT. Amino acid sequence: CATSRVEGGVNQPQHF.